Included here is one TCR beta chain sequence, with context. The data were taken from a study of Graves' ophthalmopathy and Graves' hyperthyroidism. Scientists amplified the TCR beta CDR3 regions from RNA transcripts. Second-round multiplex PCR followed a first-round RT-PCR using HTBI primers. TCRdb recomputed calls from the multiplex PCR reads with MiXCR, one row per CDR3 protein. In the table there are 150,000 or so distinct CDR3 sequences, roughly 36% of which are singletons. The clonotype was recovered from a man aged 25-45 years with Graves' ophthalmopathy. The sample comprised peripheral blood.

The CDR3 nucleotides read TGTGCCAGCAGTCCGGGACTAGCGGGGCCCAAAAACATTCAGTACTTC. It encodes CASSPGLAGPKNIQYF. This chain connects TRBV12-3 or TRBV12-4 to TRBJ2-4, with 13 bases aligning to TRBD2. This CDR3 has 16 residues. Unmatched junction bases numbered 3, after V lost 5 bases and J lost 2 bases.